This T cell receptor (beta chain) appears in the sequencing data of a study of T cell responses to AZD1222 COVID-19 vaccine. Sequenced by immunoSEQ multiplex PCR; TCRdb stores in-frame clones only, minus some. The table records about 140,000 clones, 88% of them present only once. With 3 bases removed from V and 4 bases from J, the gap between germline ends came to 9 bases. The CDR3 extends over 13 amino acids. Germline lookup yields CDR1 SGHAT and CDR2 FQNNGV. The TCR was taken from an adult who received the AZD1222 COVID-19 vaccine. The chain combines TRBV11-2 with TRBJ1-1; a weak D match, TRBD1 (6 bases). The material sequenced was peripheral blood, taken 28 days after the second AZD1222 dose. CDR3 sequence: CASSLVQGTEAFF. DNA of the CDR3: TGTGCCAGCAGCTTGGTACAGGGCACTGAAGCTTTCTTT.